The 21 T cell receptor beta chains listed next were all sequenced from one sample in a study of shared clonotypes between healthy human individuals (dated by TCRdb to the early 2020s). Receptor amplification or capture employed the immunoSEQ multiplex PCR assay. TCRdb re-hosts the immuneACCESS table, in-frame sequences only. Its copies lack some clones; in the studies checked, an unresolved V gene accounts for under half of them, and the cause for the rest is not known. Recorded for this sample are around 100,000 clones; 65% to 70% of them occurred a single time. About 48% of the sample lies in the top ten. Sequenced sample: memory CD8+ T cells sorted from blood. The cell subset or site label, as the study defines it: CD45RO+ cells pooled with CCR7-negative TemRA cells. The receptors derive from a man aged 25 to 45 in good health.

V gene TRBV5-6 combines with J gene TRBJ2-1; D tentatively fits TRBD1 or TRBD2 (5 bases each). Germline V gene data show CDR1 as SGHDT and CDR2 as YYEEEE. The CDR3 is 14 amino acids. V shed 4 bases and J shed 8 bases, with 16 bases lying between them. The CDR3 spells CASSPGTPRDEQFF. The CDR3 nucleotides are TGTGCCAGCAGCCCCGGGACCCCGAGGGATGAGCAGTTCTTC.

The gene calls are TRBV11-2 and TRBJ2-2; D unclear. There are 13 residues in the CDR3. CDR1 is SGHAT, CDR2 FQNNGV, per germline. The V and J ends lost 5 bases and 7 bases respectively, with 11 bases between them. The CDR3 region has the DNA TGTGCCAGCAGCGGCGTAGGGTACGGGGAGCTGTTTTTT. Amino acids: CASSGVGYGELFF.

This chain connects TRBV6-4 to TRBJ1-3, with TRBD1 identical over 10 bases. V lost 5 bases, J lost 0 bases, and 10 bases stayed unmatched. Germline CDR1 and CDR2: MRHNA and SNTAGT. This CDR3 is built from 18 residues. CDR3 region: CASSPPGQGKRSGNTIYF. The CDR3 bases are TGTGCCAGCAGTCCGCCGGGACAGGGGAAACGCTCTGGAAACACCATATATTTT.

The table lists this clone with a few counts. The CDR3 loop is CASSEGQGAEKLFF. The CDR3 DNA sequence: TGTGCCAGCAGTGAAGGACAGGGGGCTGAAAAACTGTTTTTT. The chain combines TRBV6-1 with TRBJ1-4, with TRBD1 matching over 10 bases. Per the germline V gene, CDR1 is MNHNS and CDR2 is SASEGT. The length of the CDR3 is 14 residues. With 1 base clipped from V and 7 bases from J, the junction kept 0 bases outside the gene matches.

The V and J genes are TRBV11-2 and TRBJ2-2, with a possible D match to TRBD1 (5 bases). This CDR3 comprises 15 residues. Germline V gives CDR1 SGHAT, CDR2 FQNNGV. V was cut by 5 bases and J by 4 bases, with 14 bases left in between. The CDR3 protein is CASSRWGRGTGELFF. The CDR3 DNA is TGTGCCAGCAGCCGATGGGGTAGGGGCACCGGGGAGCTGTTTTTT.

This clone showed up just a few times. CDR3 sequence reads: CASTMGQGLGELFF. CDR3 DNA: TGTGCCAGCACCATGGGACAGGGTCTCGGGGAGCTGTTTTTT. V and J are TRBV27 and TRBJ2-2; 9 nucleotides match TRBD1. The CDR3 length is 14 residues. Germline V gives CDR1 MNHEY, CDR2 SMNVEV (reference sequence). J lost 7 bases, V lost 7 bases, and 7 bases had no gene match.

The chain employs TRBV19 and TRBJ1-2; 7 bases align to TRBD1. The CDR3 contains 15 residues. The germline V gene has CDR1 LNHDA and CDR2 SQIVND (reference sequence). J gave up 8 bases and V 3 bases, and 12 bases lay outside the gene matches. CDR3 loop: CASSIGTGVARGYTF. The CDR3 DNA is TGTGCCAGTAGTATTGGTACAGGGGTGGCCCGCGGCTACACCTTC.

As to this clone: Because the CDR3's place on the DNA is in doubt, the DNA is left out and the CDR3 is given as listed by TCRdb. The rearrangement uses TRBV28 and TRBJ1-3. The CDR3 contains 13 residues when both ends are counted. Germline values: CDR1 MDHEN, CDR2 SYDVKM. This CDR3 reads CASSLVMGSTIYF.

This clone was counted a few times. The J gene is TRBJ1-2, the V gene TRBV19; tentatively, D is TRBD1 (5 bases). This CDR3 comprises 15 residues. Germline CDR1 and CDR2: LNHDA and SQIVND (reference sequence). V gave up 1 base and J gave up 4 bases, with 13 bases separating them. The CDR3 loop is CASSIVPGSIYGYTF. Written as DNA, the CDR3 is TGTGCCAGTAGTATAGTTCCAGGGTCCATCTATGGCTACACCTTC.

The sample holds one count of this clone. The V call is TRBV25-1, the J call TRBJ2-7; D uncertain. Germline V gene lookup returns CDR1 MGHDK and CDR2 SYGVNS. V was cut by 1 base and J by 1 base, with 5 bases left in between. The CDR3 has 13 amino acids. The CDR3 reads CASSEFGSYEQYF. The CDR3 region has the DNA TGTGCCAGCAGTGAATTTGGGTCCTACGAGCAGTACTTC.

The J gene is TRBJ1-5, the V gene TRBV6-1; tentatively, D is TRBD1 (5 bases). CDR3 size: 17 residues. Trimming removed 1 base from V and 5 bases from J, with 18 bases in between. Germline values: CDR1 MNHNS, CDR2 SASEGT. CDR3 sequence reads: CASSEGGTPRAYQPQHF. CDR3 nucleotides: TGTGCCAGCAGTGAAGGAGGGACCCCCCGCGCGTATCAGCCCCAGCATTTT.

V usage is TRBV27 and J usage is TRBJ2-7, with 13 bases identical to TRBD2. The germline V gene has CDR1 MNHEY and CDR2 SMNVEV (reference sequence). The CDR3 sequence is 17 residues long. The trim removed 3 bases at V and 7 bases at J, leaving 12 bases unmatched. CDR3 amino acids: CASSFLTFGLAGEEQYF. The CDR3 region has the DNA TGTGCCAGCAGTTTTTTGACTTTTGGACTAGCGGGAGAAGAGCAGTACTTC.

This clone was detected ten times or more. The chain is built from TRBV10-1 and TRBJ2-3; 8 bases align to TRBD1. CDR1 and CDR2 (germline): WNHNN, SYGVQD (reference sequence). This CDR3 comprises 14 residues. V was pared by 4 bases and J by 6 bases, with 6 bases of the junction left unmatched. CDR3 coding DNA: TGCGCCAGCAGTGCGACAGGGGTAGCGGATACGCAGTATTTT. Encoded protein: CASSATGVADTQYF.

The chain combines TRBV18 with TRBJ2-5; D is ambiguous. Looked up from germline, CDR1 is KGHSH and CDR2 is LQKENI. V shed 2 bases and J shed 5 bases, with 12 bases lying between them. CDR3 length: 14 amino acids. This chain's CDR3 is CASSPIRGRETQYF. The CDR3 DNA is TGTGCCAGCTCACCAATACGAGGAAGGGAGACCCAGTACTTC.

The chain uses TRBV4-1 and TRBJ2-1, with 9 bases aligning to TRBD2. CDR3 length equals 17 residues. The germline gives CDR1 MGHRA, CDR2 YSYEKL. Trimming took 3 bases from V and 0 from J; bases not matched to a gene: 6. The CDR3 reads CASSHLTSGSSYNEQFF. CDR3 coding DNA: TGCGCCAGCAGCCACCTGACTAGCGGAAGCTCCTACAATGAGCAGTTCTTC.

This rearrangement joins TRBV6-6 to TRBJ2-1, with 12 bases that match TRBD2. This CDR3 has 15 amino acids. V lost 5 bases to trimming and J lost 7 bases; unmatched junction nucleotides: 6. CDR1 and CDR2 from the germline V gene are MNHNY and SVGAGI (reference sequence). The CDR3 sequence: CASSHLAGGPNEQFF. The CDR3 region has the DNA TGTGCCAGCAGTCACCTAGCGGGAGGGCCGAATGAGCAGTTCTTC.

The chain couples TRBV27 to TRBJ2-5; D gene unclear. This CDR3 comprises 15 residues. In germline, CDR1 is MNHEY, CDR2 SMNVEV (reference sequence). Trimming shortened V by 5 bases and J by 4 bases, and 17 bases separated the two germline ends. The CDR3 nucleotides are TGTGCCAGCAGTACGAAGGAGAACTGGGGAGAGACCCAGTACTTC. Its translation is CASSTKENWGETQYF.

This clone was detected only once. A much larger clone differs from this one at a single base, so this may be a read error. Other DNA sequences from this sample encode an identical CDR3 as well. The genes are TRBV5-1 and TRBJ1-1; D ambiguous. This CDR3 has 16 amino acids. CDR1 and CDR2 (germline): SGHRS, YFSETQ. CDR3 amino acids: CASSEGGIIGNTEAFF. CDR3 DNA: TGTGCCAGCAGTGAGGGAGGGATAATTGGGAACACTGAAGCTTTCTTT.

V and J are TRBV5-1 and TRBJ2-5; 7 bases align to TRBD2. This CDR3 has 15 amino acids. Trimming removed 3 bases from V and 4 bases from J; junction bases left unmatched: 9. Germline-derived CDR1 and CDR2 are SGHRS and YFSETQ. CDR3 amino acids: CASSWEGTGGETQYF. The CDR3 region has the DNA TGCGCCAGCAGCTGGGAGGGAACAGGAGGAGAGACCCAGTACTTC.

The genes are TRBV9 and TRBJ2-7; 12 bases match TRBD2. The CDR3 sequence is 16 residues long. The germline V gene has CDR1 SGDLS and CDR2 YYNGEE. V gave up 3 bases and J gave up 0 bases; unmatched junction bases: 4. The CDR3 DNA follows: TGTGCCAGCAGCGGTGGACTAGCGGGGTTCTCCTACGAGCAGTACTTC. This gives the protein CASSGGLAGFSYEQYF.

The V call is TRBV10-2, the J call TRBJ1-1, with 9 bases that match TRBD1. Germline values: CDR1 WSHSY, CDR2 SAAADI. This CDR3 region has 16 residues. J lost 1 base, V lost 6 bases, and 9 bases had no gene match. CDR3 amino acids: CASRIALGQGNTEAFF. CDR3 DNA sequence: TGCGCCAGCAGAATTGCTTTGGGACAGGGGAACACTGAAGCTTTCTTT.